This T cell receptor (beta chain) was captured by sequencing in a study of CXCR3-negative and CXCR3-positive naive CD8 T cells. Looking at the study overall: Sequencing gave 140 million or so TRB reads overall, about 1.5 +/- 0.3 million per library. Study-wide points: Similar TRBV-TRBJ usage was seen in naive cells (both CXCR3-negative and CXCR3-positive), but memory cells differed. More hydrophobic TRB CDR3s were found in CXCR3-positive naive cells than in CXCR3-negative naive cells.

In germline, CDR1 is WSHSY, CDR2 SAAADI. There are 16 residues in the CDR3. Via 5' RACE with UMI labels, TRB cDNA libraries were prepared. TCRdb reanalyzed the 5' RACE reads and collapses them to one entry per CDR3 protein, without DNA. The sample table includes some 120,000 distinct CDR3 sequences. Turning to this clonotype: Its antigen is still unknown.

The sorter processed each CD8+ T cell subset in triplicate at 250,000 to 300,000 cells apiece. Among CD8+ T cells, naive ones were CD45RO-CCR7+CD27+CD95-. V and J are TRBV10-2 and TRBJ2-5; the TRBD2 assignment by TCRdb is unverifiable without DNA. The sequenced sample was naive CXCR3+ CD8+ T cells from blood. Subset indicated: CD45RO-CCR7+CD27+CD95- naive CD8+ T cells expressing CXCR3 (TNR3+). The source is a human donor in good health. Some clones in this sample may be carry-over from other donors' samples. The CDR3 loop reads CASSETLARGEETQYF.